Listed below are T cell receptor beta chains from one sample, sequenced in a study of T cell changes during pregnancy in multiple sclerosis. Using immunoSEQ multiplex PCR, the repertoire was profiled, and TCRdb retains in-frame clones only, with some absent. The top ten hold approximately 0.99% of the sample, which has about 93,000 clones, 91% seen once. The sample consisted of peripheral blood, taken before pregnancy. The receptors derive from a female donor with multiple sclerosis, enrolled in a pregnancy study. Both conserved end residues are part of each CDR3. The D gene is left open where the match is weak. The size entry is marked missing in some rows and otherwise reads once, few, many or a size class.

CDR3 DNA	CDR3 protein	D gene	V gene	J gene	clone size
TGTGCCAGCACCCAGACAGGGAGATACTATGGCTACACCTTC	CASTQTGRYYGYTF	TRBD1	TRBV28	TRBJ1-2	few
TGTGCCTGGAGCCCAGGGGTTGATGAAAAACTGTTTTTT	CAWSPGVDEKLFF	.	TRBV30	TRBJ1-4	.
TGTGCCAGCAGCCCAGGGTTGGATGAGCAGTTCTTC	CASSPGLDEQFF	.	TRBV14	TRBJ2-1	.
TGTGCCAGCAGCCCTGACAGAAGACTAGCCAAAAACATTCAGTACTTC	CASSPDRRLAKNIQYF	.	TRBV9	TRBJ2-4	.
TGTGCCAGCTCTCCGACAGGGGGGAACACTGAAGCTTTCTTT	CASSPTGGNTEAFF	TRBD1	TRBV18	TRBJ1-1	.
TGTGCCAGCAGCCTCACCAGCGGGGGGGCCTACAATGAGCAGTTCTTC	CASSLTSGGAYNEQFF	TRBD2	TRBV7-6	TRBJ2-1	.
TGTGCCAGCAGCTTAGCAGGGCCCAACACTGAAGCTTTCTTT	CASSLAGPNTEAFF	.	TRBV5-4	TRBJ1-1	.
TGTGCCAGCTCACCGAGGGAATGGGAGCAGTTCTTC	CASSPREWEQFF	.	TRBV18	TRBJ2-1	.
TGCGCCAGCAGCCACCAGGGACAGGGGCTTCCTGGGGATGGCTACACCTTC	CASSHQGQGLPGDGYTF	TRBD1	TRBV4-1	TRBJ1-2	.
TGTGCCACCAGCGAGGCGGTCCTTGAGGGCAACGTCCTGACTTTC	CATSEAVLEGNVLTF	.	TRBV15	TRBJ2-6	.
TGTGCCAGCAGTTTGAGGGCAGACTCCTACGAGCAGTACTTC	CASSLRADSYEQYF	.	TRBV27	TRBJ2-7	.
TGTGCCTGGAGTAGGGACAGGAGGGACAATGAGCAGTTCTTC	CAWSRDRRDNEQFF	TRBD1	TRBV30	TRBJ2-1	.
TGCAGCGTTGGCAAAAACAGGGATTATGGCTACACCTTC	CSVGKNRDYGYTF	.	TRBV29-1	TRBJ1-2	.
TGCAGCGCTTCCCCCGGGACAGGGAAAGAAAAACTGTTTTTT	CSASPGTGKEKLFF	TRBD1	TRBV29-1	TRBJ1-4	.
TGCGCCAGCAGCTTTACAGGGGGCGAGGCTGAAGCTTTCTTT	CASSFTGGEAEAFF	TRBD1	TRBV4-1	TRBJ1-1	.
TGTGCCACCCGGGGTAGCGGGCCACCCTACGAGCAGTACTTC	CATRGSGPPYEQYF	TRBD2	TRBV6-5	TRBJ2-7	once
TGTGCCAGTAGTATCAACAGGGGGCAAGGGAATCAGCCCCAGCATTTT	CASSINRGQGNQPQHF	TRBD1	TRBV19	TRBJ1-5	.
TGTGCCAGCAGACTCCCTAGAACGGGGGGACTACAGCACTACGAGCAGTACTTC	CASRLPRTGGLQHYEQYF	.	TRBV21-1	TRBJ2-7	.
TGTGCCAGCAGCGAAGGGACTAGCGGGAGGAGCTCCTACAATGAGCAGTTCTTC	CASSEGTSGRSSYNEQFF	TRBD2	TRBV9	TRBJ2-1	.
TGTGCCAGCAGCTTGAGCGCTCTGGCTAACTATGGCTACACCTTC	CASSLSALANYGYTF	.	TRBV5-5	TRBJ1-2	.
TGTGCCAGCCGGACAGGCTACAATGAGCAGTTCTTC	CASRTGYNEQFF	TRBD1	TRBV6-1	TRBJ2-1	.
TGTGCCAGCAGTGGAGGGTCCCGTACAACTGGGGTATACAATGAGCAGTTCTTC	CASSGGSRTTGVYNEQFF	.	TRBV2	TRBJ2-1	.
TGTGCCAGCAGCTTGGGCGGCCGGGGTTTGGATTCACCCCTCCACTTT	CASSLGGRGLDSPLHF	.	TRBV5-4	TRBJ1-6	once
TGTGCCAGCAGTGCCTGGGGTAAACAGGGAGGCAATCAGCCCCAGCATTTT	CASSAWGKQGGNQPQHF	.	TRBV2	TRBJ1-5	.
TGTGCCAGCAGCCAGGAACTCCCGGGACAGGGGATGGACGAGCAGTACTTC	CASSQELPGQGMDEQYF	TRBD1	TRBV4-2	TRBJ2-7	.
TGTGCCAGTAGTCCGAGCGGGAGAAGGACCGGGGAGCTGTTTTTT	CASSPSGRRTGELFF	TRBD2	TRBV19	TRBJ2-2	.
TGTGCCAGCAGGCCCGGGACAGGGGCCTCCTACGAGCAGTACTTC	CASRPGTGASYEQYF	TRBD1	TRBV2	TRBJ2-7	.
TGTGCCAGCAGTCCCGGCGGGAGCTCCTACAATGAGCAGTTCTTC	CASSPGGSSYNEQFF	TRBD2	TRBV9	TRBJ2-1	.
TGCAGCGGGGGGGACAGGGAAGGAGATACGCAGTATTTT	CSGGDREGDTQYF	TRBD1	TRBV29-1	TRBJ2-3	.
TGTGCCAGCAGTTTTAGCGGGGCAACAGATACGCAGTATTTT	CASSFSGATDTQYF	TRBD2	TRBV9	TRBJ2-3	.
TGTGCCAGCAGCTTAAGAGGATGGGGTGGAGGGACTCACCCCTATGGCTACACCTTC	CASSLRGWGGGTHPYGYTF	.	TRBV7-2	TRBJ1-2	.
TGTGCCAGCAGTTACTCTTTGGGACAGAACTACGAGCAGTACTTC	CASSYSLGQNYEQYF	TRBD1	TRBV6-5	TRBJ2-7	once
TGTGCCTGGAAGGACACGGGCTATGGCTACACCTTC	CAWKDTGYGYTF	.	TRBV30	TRBJ1-2	.
TGTGCCAGTAGTCAGACCGGACAGGGGGGATACAATGAGCAGTTCTTC	CASSQTGQGGYNEQFF	TRBD1	TRBV19	TRBJ2-1	.
TGTGCCTGGAGTGTACGTTCTAGGAGCTACGAGCAGTACTTC	CAWSVRSRSYEQYF	.	TRBV30	TRBJ2-7	few
TGTGCCAGCAGTTTAGTACGGAACATTCAGTACTTC	CASSLVRNIQYF	.	TRBV28	TRBJ2-4	.
TGTGCCAGCTCACCGGGACACAGCTCCTACGAGCAGTACTTC	CASSPGHSSYEQYF	.	TRBV18	TRBJ2-7	.
TGTGCCAGCAGCCTTCAGGGGATAGGGCAGCCCCAGCATTTT	CASSLQGIGQPQHF	.	TRBV7-9	TRBJ1-5	.
TGTGCCAGCAGCCAGGATCGGGACAGACGCTACGAGCAGTACTTC	CASSQDRDRRYEQYF	TRBD1	TRBV14	TRBJ2-7	.
TGCGCCAGCAGCCAAGGAAACAGGGCGCCGAACACCGGGGAGCTGTTTTTT	CASSQGNRAPNTGELFF	.	TRBV4-3	TRBJ2-2	.
TGCGCCAGCAGCTTGTCAGGGGAGTCTGGGGCCAACGTCCTGACTTTC	CASSLSGESGANVLTF	.	TRBV5-1	TRBJ2-6	.
TGTGCCAGTAGTCGCGAAGGCGGGAATGAGCAGTTCTTC	CASSREGGNEQFF	.	TRBV19	TRBJ2-1	.
TGTGCCAGCAGCTTTGATCTGGGCCCCTACAATGAGCAGTTCTTC	CASSFDLGPYNEQFF	.	TRBV11-2	TRBJ2-1	.
TGTGCCAGCAGTTACCTAACGGGCTACAATGAGCAGTTCTTC	CASSYLTGYNEQFF	.	TRBV6-6	TRBJ2-1	.
TGTGCCAGTAGTCTCTATAGCGGGGGTTCCTACGAGCAGTACTTC	CASSLYSGGSYEQYF	TRBD2	TRBV19	TRBJ2-7	once